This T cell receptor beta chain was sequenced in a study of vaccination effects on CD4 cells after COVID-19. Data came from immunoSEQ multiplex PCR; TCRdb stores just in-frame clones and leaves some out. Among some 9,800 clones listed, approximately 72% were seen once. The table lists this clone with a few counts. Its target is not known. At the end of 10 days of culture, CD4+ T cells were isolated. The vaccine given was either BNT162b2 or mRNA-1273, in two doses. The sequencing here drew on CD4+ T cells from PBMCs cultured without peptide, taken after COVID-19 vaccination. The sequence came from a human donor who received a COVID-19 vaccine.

The CDR3 spells CSVVLRGANYGYTF. The CDR3 region has the DNA TGCAGCGTTGTTCTAAGGGGCGCTAACTATGGCTACACCTTC. This chain uses TRBV29-1 with TRBJ1-2; D may be TRBD1 (5 bases). Germline loops: CDR1 SQVTM, CDR2 ANQGSEA. V shed 4 bases and J shed 0 bases, with 12 bases lying between them. CDR3 length: 14 amino acids. The full variable domain, with the rest looked up from reference TRBV29-1 and TRBJ1-2, is SAVISQKPSRDICQRGTSLTIQCQVDSQVTMMFWYRQQPGQSLTLIATANQGSEATYESGFVIDKFPISRPNLTFSTLTVSNMSPEDSSIYLCSVVLRGANYGYTFGSGTRLTVV.